This TCR beta chain stems from a study of blood T cells in healthy people across ages. Findings of the study overall: Diversity figures derived from one million T cells were judged to underestimate the true value. TCR beta diversity, measured per million T cells, fell in a roughly linear way with age.

To note about this clonotype: Its matching antigen is unknown.

Using a J-beta primer mix together with a sample-barcoded 5' primer, a second PCR was run for about 6 to 12 cycles. TCRdb passed the 5' RACE reads through MiXCR, listing each CDR3 protein once. The profile shows around 320,000 distinct CDR3 sequences, roughly 26% of them singletons. V dropped 1 base and J dropped 4; count of bases not matched to a gene: 12. CDR1 SGHTA and CDR2 FQGTGA come from the germline V gene. The CDR3 runs 18 residues. The rearrangement joins TRBV7-3 to TRBJ2-3; TRBD2 matches at 9 bases. The sample consisted of blood. This TCR was recovered from a woman in her 70s in good health. The CDR3 protein is CASSLMGLAGGRPDTQYF. CDR3 coding DNA: TGTGCCAGCAGCTTAATGGGTCTGGCGGGAGGGCGGCCAGATACGCAGTATTTT.